This T cell receptor beta chain was obtained from a study of T-cell reconstitution after alpha-beta-depleted transplantation in children. The CDR3 is 16 amino acids. Germline V CDR1 and CDR2: LGHNA, YNFKEQ. The V end was cut by 1 base, the J end by 0 bases, with 12 bases between. Preparing the TCRbeta library involved the use of unique molecular identifiers. TCRdb analysed the PCR reads with MiXCR anew, one entry per CDR3 protein. The sample has about 500,000 distinct CDR3 sequences, around a third seen once. The material was PBMCs from the stem cell graft donor, obtained from the stem cell graft. V gene TRBV4-2 combines with J gene TRBJ1-2; D not resolved. The receptor was isolated from a human donor who donated a stem cell graft to a child with aplastic anemia. CDR3 residues: CASSQGSRPTNYGYTF. The CDR3 DNA reads TGTGCCAGCAGCCAAGGGTCTCGGCCAACTAACTATGGCTACACCTTC.